Given below is one T cell receptor beta chain in context. Assay: immunoSEQ multiplex PCR; the TCRdb copy retains only in-frame clones and omits some. The table lists 110,000 to 150,000 clones, more than 60% of them singletons, with around 13% in the top ten. This sample stems from a study of blood T cell repertoires in COVID-19. Whole-study context: In each case, the material was cDNA or gDNA derived from T cells, B-cell-depleted T cells, or PBMCs.

Germline CDR1 reads SGHVS; CDR2 reads FQNEAQ. Trimming pared 4 bases from V and 5 bases from J, leaving 14 bases between. CDR3 length: 14 amino acids. The rearrangement links TRBV7-8 to TRBJ2-5, with D possibly TRBD1 on 6 matching bases. Sequencing was performed on peripheral blood. The source is a man aged 80 or over with acute or convalescent COVID-19. This chain's CDR3 is CASSSTGSTETQYF. Here the CDR3 DNA reads TGTGCCAGCAGCTCTACAGGGTCCACGGAGACCCAGTACTTC.